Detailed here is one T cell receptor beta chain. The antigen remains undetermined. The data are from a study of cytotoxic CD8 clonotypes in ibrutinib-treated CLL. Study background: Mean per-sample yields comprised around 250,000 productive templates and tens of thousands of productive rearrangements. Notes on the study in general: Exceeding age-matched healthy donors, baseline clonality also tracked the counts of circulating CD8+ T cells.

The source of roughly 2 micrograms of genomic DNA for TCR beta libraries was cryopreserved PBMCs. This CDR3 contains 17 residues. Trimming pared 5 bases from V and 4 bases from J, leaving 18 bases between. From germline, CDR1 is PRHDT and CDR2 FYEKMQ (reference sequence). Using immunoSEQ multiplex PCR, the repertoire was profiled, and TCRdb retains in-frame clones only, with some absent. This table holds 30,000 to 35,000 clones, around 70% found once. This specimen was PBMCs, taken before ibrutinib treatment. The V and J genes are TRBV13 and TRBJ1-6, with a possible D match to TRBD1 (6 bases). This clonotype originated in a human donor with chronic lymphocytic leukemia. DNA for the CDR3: TGTGCCAGCAGCGCGACCCCGGACAGAATTTATAATTCACCCCTCCACTTT. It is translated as CASSATPDRIYNSPLHF. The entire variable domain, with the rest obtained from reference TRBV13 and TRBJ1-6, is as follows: AAGVIQSPRHLIKEKRETATLKCYPIPRHDTVYWYQQGPGQDPQFLISFYEKMQSDKGSIPDRFSAQQFSDYHSELNMSSLELGDSALYFCASSATPDRIYNSPLHFGNGTRLTVT.